A single sample gave rise to the 2 T cell receptor beta chains below, sequenced in a study of patients and donors after allogeneic stem cell transplantation. Using its own MiXCR run on the RT-PCR reads, TCRdb lists one record per CDR3 protein. The data contain over 350,000 distinct CDR3 sequences, approximately 16% of them seen just once; the ten biggest clones take up roughly 7%. The specimen was blood, either unsorted or a sorted T cell fraction (not recorded which). The receptors were sampled from a human donor who was either an allogeneic HSCT recipient or a stem cell or donor lymphocyte infusion donor (not recorded which). It is not recorded whose cells these are; they may come from a transplant donor.

The rearrangement uses TRBV12-3 or TRBV12-4 and TRBJ2-5; perhaps TRBD2 as D (7 bases). CDR3 length: 17 residues. V shed 5 bases and J shed 2 bases, with 21 bases lying between them. This CDR3 is CASSLHFGGGQQETQYF. CDR3 bases: TGTGCCAGCAGTCTCCACTTTGGCGGGGGCCAACAAGAGACCCAGTACTTC.

This chain's CDR3 is CASSIQAGAGTDTQYF. The CDR3 DNA reads TGTGCCAGCAGTATCCAAGCGGGAGCTGGCACAGATACGCAGTATTTT. The chain combines TRBV12-3 or TRBV12-4 with TRBJ2-3; 8 positions agree with TRBD2. Trimming took 5 bases from V and 1 from J; bases not matched to a gene: 8. This CDR3 spans 16 amino acids.